The rows below give T cell receptor beta chains drawn from one sample of a study of blood T cell repertoires in COVID-19. TCRdb's copy holds only in-frame clones and misses some; the assay was immunoSEQ multiplex PCR. The table lists 150,000 to 200,000 clones, 80% to 90% of them singletons. Sequencing was done on a sample of peripheral blood. These receptors all stem from a young man who had recovered from COVID-19. Each CDR3 is given with its conserved first and last residue. A D gene is named only where the DNA matches it firmly. The size of a clone is reported for some rows only, either as once, few or many, or as a class for expanded clones.

>.|TRBV27|TRBJ2-4|TRBD1
TGTGCCAGCAGTTTGGGACAGGGGTCGAACATTCAGTACTTC
CASSLGQGSNIQYF
>.|TRBV7-2|TRBJ1-1|TRBD1
TGTGCCAGCAGCCGGGACAGGGGGACTTATGAAGCTTTCTTT
CASSRDRGTYEAFF
>.|TRBV6-6|TRBJ2-1|.
TGTGCCAGCACCACGGGAGTCCCTTACAATGAGCAGTTCTTC
CASTTGVPYNEQFF
>.|TRBV28|TRBJ2-2|TRBD1
TGTGCCAGCAGTTTATTGGGAAGGGGGCGCGGCACCGGGGAGCTGTTTTTT
CASSLLGRGRGTGELFF
>.|TRBV19|TRBJ2-7|TRBD1
TGTGCCAGTAGTACCGCAGGGGGCCGGAGCTCCTACGAGCAGTACTTC
CASSTAGGRSSYEQYF
>.|TRBV7-3|TRBJ2-5|.
TGTGCCAGCAGCCCCCATGGGGCCCAAGAGACCCAGTACTTC
CASSPHGAQETQYF
>.|TRBV7-9|TRBJ1-2|TRBD1
TGTGCCAGCAGCTTAGAACAGGGGGGCTACACCTTC
CASSLEQGGYTF
>once|TRBV5-4|TRBJ1-2|.
TGTGCCAGCAGCCGAGACAAGGTCTATGGCTACACCTTC
CASSRDKVYGYTF
>.|TRBV7-9|TRBJ2-1|TRBD2
TGTGCCAGCAGCTTGGCGCGGGAGGGCCGCAATGAGCAGTTCTTC
CASSLAREGRNEQFF
>.|TRBV27|TRBJ2-7|.
TGTGCCAGCAGTCAAAGTCCGCAGGGCTACGAGCAGTACTTC
CASSQSPQGYEQYF
>.|TRBV4-2|TRBJ2-7|.
TGTGCCAGCAGCCAAGAGACCGACAGCTCCTACGAGCAGTACTTC
CASSQETDSSYEQYF
>.|TRBV6-2/TRBV6-3|TRBJ1-4|TRBD1
TGTGCCAGCAGTCCGGGACAGAACGAAAAACTGTTTTTT
CASSPGQNEKLFF
>.|TRBV7-8|TRBJ2-5|.
TGTGCCAGCAGCCCGCCCGGGCGGGGTATGGAGACCCAGTACTTC
CASSPPGRGMETQYF
>.|TRBV5-8|TRBJ1-1|.
TGTGCCAGCAGTCGTAGGGGTGAAGCTTTCTTT
CASSRRGEAFF
>.|TRBV19|TRBJ2-7|TRBD2
TGTGCCAGTAGTGCCCGTATTCTAGCGGAGATCCCCTACGAGCAGTACTTC
CASSARILAEIPYEQYF
>once|TRBV7-2|TRBJ2-3|.
TGTGCCAGCAGCCCAAGGACTAATACGCAGTATTTT
CASSPRTNTQYF
>.|TRBV14|TRBJ2-7|TRBD2
TGTGCCAGCAGCCCACGGGAGGGCCTATACGAGCAGTACTTC
CASSPREGLYEQYF
>.|TRBV5-6|TRBJ2-3|.
TGTGCCAGCAGCTTGCAAGGGACTGGATATACGCAGTATTTT
CASSLQGTGYTQYF
>.|TRBV9|TRBJ2-7|.
TGTGCCAGCAGCGTGATTGAAACGGCCCACAGGAACGAGCAGTACTTC
CASSVIETAHRNEQYF
>few|TRBV28|TRBJ1-1|.
TGTGCCAGCAGAGGGGGTCAAACTGAAGCTTTCTTT
CASRGGQTEAFF
>.|TRBV28|TRBJ2-3|.
TGTGCCAGCAGTTTAGGCGGGACCGCAGATACGCAGTATTTT
CASSLGGTADTQYF
>.|TRBV28|TRBJ2-2|TRBD2
TGTGCCAGCAGTTTATTTACGGGAGGAACCGGGGAGCTGTTTTTT
CASSLFTGGTGELFF
>.|TRBV7-2|TRBJ2-2|.
TGTGCCAGCAGCTACGCACAGGGTAACACCGGGGAGCTGTTTTTT
CASSYAQGNTGELFF
>.|TRBV7-8|TRBJ1-3|.
TGTGCCAGCAGCCTGACAGTCTCTGGAAACACCATATATTTT
CASSLTVSGNTIYF
>.|TRBV18|TRBJ1-5|TRBD1
TGTGCCAGCTCACCCGGGACAGGGAGCTATCAGCCCCAGCATTTT
CASSPGTGSYQPQHF
>.|TRBV6-6|TRBJ1-3|.
TGTGCCAGCAATGAGGGATTAGTTGGGAACACCATATATTTT
CASNEGLVGNTIYF
>.|TRBV27|TRBJ2-1|TRBD2
TGTGCCGAGGGGACTACGACCAATGAGCAGTTCTTC
CAEGTTTNEQFF
>once|TRBV5-8|TRBJ2-1|.
TGTGCCAGCAGCTTGTTGGCGGAACAGTTCTTC
CASSLLAEQFF
>few|TRBV6-5|TRBJ2-2|.
TGTGCCAGCAGTTCTCAGGCCGGGGAGCTGTTTTTT
CASSSQAGELFF
>.|TRBV5-1|TRBJ2-3|.
TGCGCCAGCAGCAGCGTCCGGGGCACAGATACGCAGTATTTT
CASSSVRGTDTQYF
>.|TRBV4-1|TRBJ2-7|.
TGCGCCAGCAGCCAAGATCGGGGATACGAGCAGTACTTC
CASSQDRGYEQYF
>once|TRBV24-1|TRBJ2-3|TRBD1
TGTGCCACCAGTGCCGACCCCCGGGACAGGGATCCCACAGATACGCAGTATTTT
CATSADPRDRDPTDTQYF
>once|TRBV10-3|TRBJ1-4|.
TGTGCCACCGGAGACAGATCCGATGAAAAACTGTTTTTT
CATGDRSDEKLFF
>.|TRBV4-2|TRBJ2-7|TRBD2
TGTGCCAGCAGCCAAGAGACCACCACTAGCGGACACTCCTACGAGCAGTACTTC
CASSQETTTSGHSYEQYF
>.|TRBV24-1|TRBJ2-7|TRBD1
TGTGCCACCAGTGACGAACGGACAGGGGGCTACGAGCAGTACTTC
CATSDERTGGYEQYF
>.|TRBV4-3|TRBJ1-5|.
TGCGCCAGCAGCCAACACCGTTCGGGCAATCAGCCCCAGCATTTT
CASSQHRSGNQPQHF
>once|TRBV2|TRBJ2-3|TRBD1
TGTGCCAGCAGTCGGGACAGGGGGCGCGATACGCAGTATTTT
CASSRDRGRDTQYF
>.|TRBV6-5|TRBJ2-7|.
TGTGCCAGCACCTCGACAGGCTACGAGCAGTACTTC
CASTSTGYEQYF
>.|TRBV12-3/TRBV12-4|TRBJ2-3|.
TGTGCCAGCAGTTTAGCGGCGGGTACGCAGTATTTT
CASSLAAGTQYF
>.|TRBV12-3/TRBV12-4|TRBJ1-5|TRBD1
TGTGCCAGCAGCCGCGGACAGGGCCAGCCCCAGCATTTT
CASSRGQGQPQHF
>.|TRBV5-1|TRBJ2-2|TRBD2
TGCGCCAGCAAACCAGCGGGAGGGCCCTCCCCCGGGGAGCTGTTTTTT
CASKPAGGPSPGELFF
>few|TRBV7-9|TRBJ1-2|.
TGTGCCAGCAGCTCCCCCCCCGGCGGGTCGGATGGCTACACCTTC
CASSSPPGGSDGYTF